This T cell receptor (beta chain) was retrieved from a study of early T cells in non-severe SARS-CoV-2 infection. The CDR3 loop spans 16 amino acids. The ends lost 1 base at V and 9 bases at J; junction bases unmatched: 8. TCRdb redid the calling of the 5' RACE reads with MiXCR, one entry per CDR3 protein. The sample has tens of thousands of distinct CDR3 sequences, 9.5% to 15% seen once. The table lists this clonotype with a few counts. Specimen: whole blood, collected at baseline. This chain connects TRBV5-3 to TRBJ1-6; 9 bases fit TRBD1. TRBV5-3 carries the ORF label, with uncertain function. The clonotype originates from an adult who was a healthcare worker with PCR-confirmed SARS-CoV-2 infection or an uninfected control (not recorded which). The CDR3 DNA follows: TGTGCCAGAAGCTTGTCTTCGGGACAGGGATTTTCACCCCTCCACTTT. The encoded protein is CARSLSSGQGFSPLHF.